Following are 8 T cell receptor beta chains from one sample sequenced in a study of shared clonotypes between healthy human individuals. Using immunoSEQ multiplex PCR, the repertoire was profiled, and TCRdb retains in-frame clones only, with some absent. The table lists about 580,000 clones, 95% to 98% of them singletons. CD8 cells regarded as naive lacked CD45RO, were positively chosen for CCR7, and omitted terminally differentiated effector memory CD45RA+ cells. The source material was naive CD8+ T cells sorted from blood. The receptor set was obtained from a young man in good health.

The chain recombines TRBV7-9 with TRBJ2-1; D remains ambiguous. The V gene's germline CDR1 is SEHNR and CDR2 FQNEAQ (reference sequence). V lost 6 bases, J lost 10 bases, and 19 bases lay in between. This CDR3 contains 14 residues. The CDR3, as DNA: TGTGCCAGCAGTTCTCCCACAACGCTACTGGAGCAGTTCTTC. Translated, it gives CASSSPTTLLEQFF.

The rearrangement links TRBV14 to TRBJ1-3; 8 nucleotides match TRBD1. The CDR3 covers 20 residues. The J segment lost 0 bases and the V segment lost 0 bases, leaving 13 bases of the junction unmatched. In germline, CDR1 is SGHDN, CDR2 FVKESK. The CDR3 loop is CASSQDWAGGEPDSGNTIYF. CDR3 nucleotides: TGTGCCAGCAGCCAAGATTGGGCAGGGGGCGAACCCGACTCTGGAAACACCATATATTTT.

The gene calls are TRBV2 and TRBJ2-1; no firm D call. V shed 5 bases and J shed 6 bases, with 20 bases lying between them. The CDR3 sequence is 16 residues long. Germline lookup yields CDR1 SNHLY and CDR2 FYNNEI. The CDR3 region is CASSFPIGSSLNEQFF. The CDR3 nucleotides read TGTGCCAGCAGTTTCCCGATTGGTAGCTCGCTCAATGAGCAGTTCTTC.

This chain uses TRBV9 with TRBJ2-3, with D unresolved. Per germline, CDR1 SGDLS and CDR2 YYNGEE. The CDR3 contains 20 residues. Between the trimmed V and J ends, which lost 4 bases and 0 bases, there was a span of 27 bases. The chain's CDR3 is CASSQGGGRKPFSSTDTQYF. CDR3 nucleotides: TGTGCCAGCAGCCAAGGTGGTGGTCGGAAACCTTTTTCTAGCACAGATACGCAGTATTTT.

V and J are TRBV7-9 and TRBJ2-5; D possibly uses TRBD1 or TRBD2 (5 bases each). Germline lookup yields CDR1 SEHNR and CDR2 FQNEAQ (reference sequence). This CDR3 has 14 residues. V was pared by 6 bases and J by 5 bases, with 16 bases between. In nucleotides, the CDR3 is TGTGCCAGCAGTCAATCGGGGACGCGGGAGACCCAGTACTTC. Residues: CASSQSGTRETQYF. The variable domain in full, with the rest retrieved from reference TRBV7-9 and TRBJ2-5, is DTGVSQNPRHKITKRGQNVTFRCDPISEHNRLYWYRQTLGQGPEFLTYFQNEAQLEKSRLLSDRFSAERPKGSFSTLEIQRTEQGDSAMYLCASSQSGTRETQYFGPGTRLLVL.

The chain links TRBV30 to TRBJ2-1, with D possibly being TRBD1 (5 bases). Trimming removed 2 bases from V and 1 base from J, with 15 bases in between. The CDR3 consists of 16 residues. Germline CDR1 and CDR2: GTSNPN and SVGIG (reference sequence). CDR3: CAWSLGTGYSYNEQFF. In nucleotides, the CDR3 is TGTGCCTGGAGTCTTGGAACAGGTTATTCCTACAATGAGCAGTTCTTC. Filled out from reference TRBV30 and TRBJ2-1, the complete variable domain reads SQTIHQWPATLVQPVGSPLSLECTVEGTSNPNLYWYRQAAGRGLQLLFYSVGIGQISSEVPQNLSASRPQDRQFILSSKKLLLSDSGFYLCAWSLGTGYSYNEQFFGPGTRLTVL.

The CDR3 nucleotides read TGTGCCAGCAGTCAGTCCAGCGGACGATATTACGAGCAGTACTTC. It codes for CASSQSSGRYYEQYF. The chain is built from TRBV27 and TRBJ2-7; a possible D gene is TRBD2 (5 bases). Germline V gene lookup returns CDR1 MNHEY and CDR2 SMNVEV (reference sequence). Trimming shortened V by 5 bases and J by 4 bases, and 18 bases separated the two germline ends. There are 15 residues in the CDR3.

The genes are TRBV7-2 and TRBJ2-7; D is perhaps TRBD1 (5 bases). Germline lookup yields CDR1 SGHTA and CDR2 FQGNSA. The CDR3 has 15 residues. Trimming took 1 base from V and 2 from J, leaving 12 bases between them. CDR3 DNA: TGTGCCAGCAGCTTAGGGGCAGGGCGAACCTACGAGCAGTACTTC. It specifies CASSLGAGRTYEQYF.